These T cell receptor beta chains were read from a single sample in a study of blood T cell repertoires in COVID-19. Sequenced by immunoSEQ multiplex PCR; TCRdb stores in-frame clones only, minus some. The table includes 450,000 to 500,000 clones, approximately 83% detected once. Specimen: peripheral blood. Source of these receptors: a human donor in a cohort sampled during active COVID-19. The CDR3 runs from the conserved cysteine through the conserved F or W. The order of the fields is D gene, V gene, J gene, CDR3 length, clone size, CDR3 protein, CDR3 DNA. A D gene is named only where the DNA matches it firmly. The listing skips clone size in some rows; elsewhere it reads once, few, many or a size class.

TRBD1	TRBV30	TRBJ1-1	13	NA	CAWDRQGRTEAFF	TGTGCCTGGGACAGACAGGGTAGGACTGAAGCTTTCTTT
TRBD1	TRBV10-3	TRBJ2-1	15	few	CAINRGQGYDNEQFF	TGTGCCATCAACCGGGGACAGGGTTATGACAATGAGCAGTTCTTC
TRBD1	TRBV6-5	TRBJ1-4	15	NA	CASRRQGAQNEKLFF	TGTGCCAGCAGGCGACAGGGGGCCCAAAATGAAAAACTGTTTTTT
NA	TRBV18	TRBJ2-4	14	NA	CASSEQGAKNIQYF	TGTGCCAGCTCAGAACAGGGCGCTAAAAACATTCAGTACTTC
NA	TRBV11-3	TRBJ2-7	13	NA	CASSTYPAGEQYF	TGTGCCAGCAGCACTTATCCGGCGGGCGAGCAGTACTTC
NA	TRBV29-1	TRBJ2-1	15	few	CSVEDPEALGNEQFF	TGCAGCGTTGAAGATCCGGAGGCCTTAGGGAATGAGCAGTTCTTC
TRBD2	TRBV5-6	TRBJ2-1	17	once	CASSLAVQLAFYNEQFF	TGTGCCAGCAGCTTGGCCGTTCAACTAGCGTTTTACAATGAGCAGTTCTTC
NA	TRBV6-5	TRBJ2-7	11	NA	CASDSIYEQYF	TGTGCCAGCGACAGTATCTACGAGCAGTACTTC
NA	TRBV20-1	TRBJ1-1	12	NA	CSASRGNTEAFF	TGCAGTGCTAGTCGGGGGAACACTGAAGCTTTCTTT
NA	TRBV30	TRBJ1-4	15	once	CAWSRRTGLNEKLFF	TGTGCCTGGAGCCGGAGGACGGGACTAAATGAAAAACTGTTTTTT
NA	TRBV6-2/TRBV6-3	TRBJ2-3	14	NA	CASSSRTDTDTQYF	TGTGCCAGCAGTAGCCGGACAGACACAGATACGCAGTATTTT
TRBD1	TRBV5-1	TRBJ1-2	15	NA	CASSGETGELYGYTF	TGCGCCAGCAGCGGGGAGACAGGGGAGCTCTATGGCTACACCTTC
NA	TRBV3-1/TRBV3-2	TRBJ2-5	13	NA	CASSQDRTGAQYF	TGTGCCAGCAGCCAAGATCGGACCGGGGCCCAGTACTTC
NA	TRBV7-9	TRBJ2-7	13	NA	CASSLAGGYEQYF	TGTGCCAGCAGCTTAGCAGGGGGCTACGAGCAGTACTTC
TRBD1	TRBV5-1	TRBJ2-7	16	NA	CASSLGRTGAYYEQYF	TGCGCCAGCAGCCTCGGGCGGACAGGAGCCTACTACGAGCAGTACTTC
TRBD1	TRBV7-2	TRBJ2-7	15	once	CASSMGQGAQYEQYF	TGTGCCAGCAGCATGGGACAGGGGGCACAGTACGAGCAGTACTTC
TRBD2	TRBV28	TRBJ2-7	13	few	CASQRGPSYEQYF	TGTGCCTCCCAGCGGGGGCCCTCCTACGAGCAGTACTTC
TRBD1	TRBV10-3	TRBJ1-1	14	NA	CAISGTGGATEAFF	TGTGCCATCAGTGGAACAGGGGGCGCGACTGAAGCTTTCTTT
NA	TRBV7-8	TRBJ2-2	17	NA	CASSSPGIPANTGELFF	TGTGCCAGCAGCTCTCCGGGGATCCCGGCGAACACCGGGGAGCTGTTTTTT
TRBD2	TRBV5-5	TRBJ2-3	15	NA	CASSRLADDTDTQYF	TGTGCCAGCAGCCGACTAGCGGATGACACAGATACGCAGTATTTT
NA	TRBV7-2	TRBJ2-5	14	NA	CASGLERVRETQYF	TGTGCCAGCGGACTGGAGAGGGTTCGAGAGACCCAGTACTTC
TRBD1	TRBV19	TRBJ2-7	15	NA	CASSIPTGGRIEQYF	TGTGCCAGTAGTATCCCGACAGGGGGCAGGATCGAGCAGTACTTC
TRBD2	TRBV27	TRBJ2-2	13	NA	CASSFTSGGELFF	TGTGCCAGCAGTTTTACTAGCGGCGGGGAGCTGTTTTTT
NA	TRBV6-1	TRBJ2-7	15	NA	CASSEDGGRTYEQYF	TGTGCCAGCAGTGAAGATGGGGGCCGCACCTACGAGCAGTACTTC
NA	TRBV11-2	TRBJ2-7	11	NA	CASTPNYEQYF	TGTGCCAGCACCCCCAACTACGAGCAGTACTTC
TRBD1	TRBV10-3	TRBJ2-6	14	NA	CAISGTDQANVLTF	TGTGCCATCAGCGGGACAGACCAGGCCAACGTCCTGACTTTC
TRBD1	TRBV19	TRBJ1-5	17	NA	CASSVGQGSSSNQPQHF	TGTGCCAGTAGTGTCGGACAGGGAAGTTCTAGCAATCAGCCCCAGCATTTT
TRBD1	TRBV5-8	TRBJ1-5	16	NA	CASSWRGQGSNQPQHF	TGTGCCAGCAGTTGGAGGGGACAGGGAAGCAATCAGCCCCAGCATTTT
NA	TRBV10-3	TRBJ1-2	13	once	CAISGPGNYGYTF	TGTGCCATCAGTGGGCCCGGGAACTATGGCTACACCTTC
NA	TRBV20-1	TRBJ1-1	11	NA	CSASQDTEAFF	TGCAGTGCTAGCCAGGACACTGAAGCTTTCTTT
NA	TRBV7-8	TRBJ2-7	16	NA	CASSERTGRVSDEQYF	TGTGCCAGCAGCGAGCGGACAGGGAGGGTAAGCGACGAGCAGTACTTC
NA	TRBV19	TRBJ1-2	15	NA	CASRGSSRSAKGYTF	TGTGCCAGTAGGGGCAGCTCGCGCTCGGCGAAGGGCTACACCTTC
TRBD2	TRBV28	TRBJ2-7	15	NA	CASSFRAGGAREQYF	TGTGCCAGCAGTTTCCGAGCGGGGGGGGCAAGGGAGCAGTACTTC
NA	TRBV6-5	TRBJ1-4	15	NA	CASRSQGRANEKLFF	TGTGCCAGCAGGTCCCAGGGAAGGGCTAATGAAAAACTGTTTTTT
TRBD2	TRBV7-3	TRBJ2-1	16	NA	CASSFARTSGPNEQFF	TGTGCCAGCAGCTTTGCGCGGACTAGCGGACCCAATGAGCAGTTCTTC
TRBD2	TRBV28	TRBJ2-7	12	few	CASSLLAGEQYF	TGTGCCAGCAGTCTATTAGCGGGGGAGCAGTACTTC
TRBD1	TRBV10-3	TRBJ1-6	12	few	CAIRDRESPLHF	TGTGCCATCAGGGACAGGGAATCACCCCTCCACTTT
NA	TRBV5-1	TRBJ2-4	15	NA	CASSFDRPSKNIQYF	TGCGCCAGCAGCTTCGACAGACCTTCCAAAAACATTCAGTACTTC
TRBD1	TRBV10-1	TRBJ2-7	15	NA	CASRPLPDRVDEQYF	TGCGCCAGCAGGCCTTTACCGGACAGGGTAGACGAGCAGTACTTC
NA	TRBV20-1	TRBJ1-2	13	NA	CSASWPRLYGYTF	TGCAGTGCTAGTTGGCCTCGACTATATGGCTACACCTTC
TRBD2	TRBV5-1	TRBJ2-5	16	once	CASSPGIAGGQETQYF	TGCGCCAGCAGCCCTGGGATAGCGGGAGGGCAAGAGACCCAGTACTTC
TRBD2	TRBV28	TRBJ2-1	16	many	CASRPGGSGSYNEQFF	TGTGCCAGCAGGCCAGGCGGGAGCGGGTCCTACAATGAGCAGTTCTTC
NA	TRBV15	TRBJ2-4	21	NA	CATSRDSGGQLTFLAKNIQYF	TGTGCCACCAGCAGAGACTCTGGCGGACAGTTAACATTTTTAGCCAAAAACATTCAGTACTTC
NA	TRBV18	TRBJ2-1	15	NA	CASSPPSGRWGEQFF	TGTGCCAGCTCACCACCTAGCGGACGGTGGGGTGAGCAGTTCTTC
NA	TRBV27	TRBJ1-5	13	once	CASSLYRAQPQHF	TGTGCCAGCAGTTTATACAGGGCCCAGCCCCAGCATTTT
NA	TRBV6-6	TRBJ1-2	15	once	CASLPDSNSNYGYTF	TGTGCCAGCCTTCCTGACAGTAATTCTAACTATGGCTACACCTTC
NA	TRBV30	TRBJ1-1	13	NA	CAWVIGTTTEAFF	TGTGCCTGGGTCATCGGGACTACAACTGAAGCTTTCTTT
NA	TRBV28	TRBJ1-3	15	NA	CASSDPRGNGNTIYF	TGTGCCAGCAGTGACCCTAGGGGAAATGGAAACACCATATATTTT
TRBD2	TRBV5-5	TRBJ2-1	16	NA	CASSFSGSPQNNEQFF	TGTGCCAGCAGCTTTAGCGGGAGTCCCCAGAACAATGAGCAGTTCTTC
TRBD1	TRBV7-9	TRBJ2-2	17	NA	CASSTDSGTGMSGELFF	TGTGCCAGCAGCACTGACTCCGGGACAGGGATGAGCGGGGAGCTGTTTTTT
TRBD2	TRBV12-3/TRBV12-4	TRBJ2-7	13	NA	CASSPSGRAEQYF	TGTGCCAGCAGTCCAAGCGGGAGAGCCGAGCAGTACTTC
NA	TRBV11-2	TRBJ2-5	14	NA	CASSLDPGPETQYF	TGTGCCAGCAGCTTAGACCCAGGGCCGGAGACCCAGTACTTC
NA	TRBV5-1	TRBJ1-2	16	NA	CASSMGGVGEGHGYTF	TGCGCCAGCAGCATGGGTGGGGTCGGGGAAGGTCATGGCTACACCTTC
NA	TRBV27	TRBJ2-3	11	NA	CASSFRDTQYF	TGTGCCAGCAGTTTCCGGGATACGCAGTATTTT
TRBD1	TRBV27	TRBJ2-7	14	once	CASSSDRPPYEQYF	TGTGCCAGCAGTTCGGACAGGCCGCCCTACGAGCAGTACTTC
TRBD2	TRBV5-1	TRBJ2-3	19	NA	CASSLAPRAGGGRTDTQYF	TGCGCCAGCAGCTTGGCCCCCCGAGCGGGAGGAGGAAGGACAGATACGCAGTATTTT